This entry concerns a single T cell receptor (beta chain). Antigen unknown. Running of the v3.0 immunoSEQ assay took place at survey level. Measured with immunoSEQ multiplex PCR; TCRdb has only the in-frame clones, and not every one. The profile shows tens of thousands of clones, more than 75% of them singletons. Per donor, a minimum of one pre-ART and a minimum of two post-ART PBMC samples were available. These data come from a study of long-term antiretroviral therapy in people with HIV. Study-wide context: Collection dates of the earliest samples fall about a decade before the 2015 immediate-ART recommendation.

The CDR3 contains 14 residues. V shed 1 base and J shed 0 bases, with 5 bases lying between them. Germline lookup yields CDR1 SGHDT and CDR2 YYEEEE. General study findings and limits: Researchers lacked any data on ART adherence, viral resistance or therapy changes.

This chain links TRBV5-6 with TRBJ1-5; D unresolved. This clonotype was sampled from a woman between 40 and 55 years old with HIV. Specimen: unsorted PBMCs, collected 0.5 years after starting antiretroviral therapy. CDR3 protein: CASSLYSSNQPQHF. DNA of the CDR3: TGTGCCAGCAGCTTGTACAGTAGCAATCAGCCCCAGCATTTT.